Reported below is one T cell receptor (beta chain). The data were taken from a study of blood T cell repertoires in COVID-19. Turning to the study itself: Acute and convalescent COVID-19 specimens originated in the United States, Italy and Spain.

As handled by the study authors: Amplified reference gene primers provided the basis for estimating nucleated cell counts. Produced via immunoSEQ multiplex PCR; TCRdb's table is partial and in-frame only. The D gene and trimming were derived from the DNA, and the V and J assignments and clone size from that table. Of a few hundred thousand clones in the sample, over 75% were seen once. Germline CDR1 and CDR2: SGDLS and YYNGEE. After removal of 7 bases from V and 4 bases from J, the junction contained 6 bases not matched to a gene. The CDR3 length is 14 residues. The receptor's source is a woman aged 50 to 60 with acute or convalescent COVID-19. Sequencing was done on a sample of peripheral blood. This chain connects TRBV9 to TRBJ2-3, with 10 bases matching TRBD1. CDR3 sequence reads: CASGPGQGPDTQYF. CDR3 nucleotides: TGTGCCAGCGGACCGGGACAGGGGCCAGATACGCAGTATTTT.